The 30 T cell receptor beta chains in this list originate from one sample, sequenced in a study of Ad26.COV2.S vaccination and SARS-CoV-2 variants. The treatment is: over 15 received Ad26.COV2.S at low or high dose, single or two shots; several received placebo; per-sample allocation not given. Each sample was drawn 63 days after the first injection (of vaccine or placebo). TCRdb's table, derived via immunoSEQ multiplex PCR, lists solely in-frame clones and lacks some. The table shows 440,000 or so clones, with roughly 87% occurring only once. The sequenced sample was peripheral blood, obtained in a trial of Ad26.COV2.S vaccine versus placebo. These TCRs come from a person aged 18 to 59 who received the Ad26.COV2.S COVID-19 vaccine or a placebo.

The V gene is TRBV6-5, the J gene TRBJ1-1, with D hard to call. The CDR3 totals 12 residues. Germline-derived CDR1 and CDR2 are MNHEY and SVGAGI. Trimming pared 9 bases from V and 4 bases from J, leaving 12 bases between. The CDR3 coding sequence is TGTGCCAGTGCGTTTTGGGGCACTGAAGCTTTCTTT. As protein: CASAFWGTEAFF.

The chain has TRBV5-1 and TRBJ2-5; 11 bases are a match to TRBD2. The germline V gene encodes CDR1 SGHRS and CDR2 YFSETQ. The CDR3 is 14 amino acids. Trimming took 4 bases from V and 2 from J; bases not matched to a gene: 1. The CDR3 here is CASSRLAGQETQYF. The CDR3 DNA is TGCGCCAGCAGCCGACTAGCGGGGCAAGAGACCCAGTACTTC.

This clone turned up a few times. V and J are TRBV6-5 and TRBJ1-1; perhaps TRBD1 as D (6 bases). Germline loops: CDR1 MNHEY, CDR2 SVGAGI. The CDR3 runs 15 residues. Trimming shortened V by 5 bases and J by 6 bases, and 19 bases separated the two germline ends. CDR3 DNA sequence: TGTGCCAGCAGTAGAATTCCCAGGGGTAAGGCTGAAGCTTTCTTT. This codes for CASSRIPRGKAEAFF.

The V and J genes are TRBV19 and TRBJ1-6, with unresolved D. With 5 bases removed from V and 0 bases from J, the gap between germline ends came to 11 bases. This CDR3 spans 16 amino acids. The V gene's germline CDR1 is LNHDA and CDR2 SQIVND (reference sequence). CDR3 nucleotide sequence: TGTGCCAGTAGTTCCCGGACGAGCTCCTATAATTCACCCCTCCACTTT. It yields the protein CASSSRTSSYNSPLHF.

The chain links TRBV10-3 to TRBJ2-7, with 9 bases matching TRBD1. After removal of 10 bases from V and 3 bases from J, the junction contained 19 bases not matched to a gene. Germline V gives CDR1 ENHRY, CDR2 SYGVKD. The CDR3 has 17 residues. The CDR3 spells CATLSQGAGTVNYEQYF. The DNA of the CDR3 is TGTGCCACCCTATCACAGGGGGCCGGGACTGTGAACTACGAGCAGTACTTC.

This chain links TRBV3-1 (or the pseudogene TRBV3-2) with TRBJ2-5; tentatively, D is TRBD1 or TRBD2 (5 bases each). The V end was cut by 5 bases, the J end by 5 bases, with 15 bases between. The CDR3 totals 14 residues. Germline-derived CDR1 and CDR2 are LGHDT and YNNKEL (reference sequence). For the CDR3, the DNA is TGTGCCAGCAGCACCCGCCGGGACGGGGAGACCCAGTACTTC. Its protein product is CASSTRRDGETQYF.

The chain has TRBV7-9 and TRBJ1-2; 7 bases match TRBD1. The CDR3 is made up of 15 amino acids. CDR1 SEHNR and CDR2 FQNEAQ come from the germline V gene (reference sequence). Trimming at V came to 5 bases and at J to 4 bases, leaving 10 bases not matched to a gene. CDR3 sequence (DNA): TGTGCCAGCAGCGCAGGCCAGGGGGTTAGCTATGGCTACACCTTC. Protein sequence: CASSAGQGVSYGYTF.

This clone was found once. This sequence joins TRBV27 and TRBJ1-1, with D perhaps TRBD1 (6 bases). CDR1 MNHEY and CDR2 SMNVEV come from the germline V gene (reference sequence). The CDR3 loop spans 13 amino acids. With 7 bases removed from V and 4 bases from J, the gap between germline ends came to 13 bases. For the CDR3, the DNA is TGTGCCAGCAAGATACAGGGCGCCACTGAAGCTTTCTTT. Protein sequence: CASKIQGATEAFF.

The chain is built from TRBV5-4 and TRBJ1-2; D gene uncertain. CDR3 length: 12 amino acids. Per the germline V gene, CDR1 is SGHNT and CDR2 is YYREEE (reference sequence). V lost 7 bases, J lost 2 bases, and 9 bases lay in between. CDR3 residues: CASQRNNYGYTF. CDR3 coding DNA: TGTGCCAGCCAGCGGAACAACTATGGCTACACCTTC.

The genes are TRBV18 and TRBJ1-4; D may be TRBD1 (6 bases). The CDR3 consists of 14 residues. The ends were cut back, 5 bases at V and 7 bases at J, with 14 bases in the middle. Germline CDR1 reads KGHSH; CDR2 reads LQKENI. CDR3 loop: CASSAQGIGEKLFF. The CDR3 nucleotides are TGTGCCAGCTCAGCACAGGGCATCGGTGAAAAACTGTTTTTT.

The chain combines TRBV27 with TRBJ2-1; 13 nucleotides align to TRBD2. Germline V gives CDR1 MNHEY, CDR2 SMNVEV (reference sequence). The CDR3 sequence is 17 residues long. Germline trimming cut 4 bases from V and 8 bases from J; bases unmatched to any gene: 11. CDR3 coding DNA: TGTGCCAGCAGTTCCACGACACTAGCGGGAGGGCCCCATGAGCAGTTCTTC. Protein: CASSSTTLAGGPHEQFF.

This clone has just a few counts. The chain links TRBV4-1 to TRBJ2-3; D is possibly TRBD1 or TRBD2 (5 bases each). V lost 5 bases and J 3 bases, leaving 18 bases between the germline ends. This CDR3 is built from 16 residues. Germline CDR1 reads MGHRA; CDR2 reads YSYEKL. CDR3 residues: CASSTLRGDWTDTQYF. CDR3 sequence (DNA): TGCGCCAGCAGCACCTTACGAGGGGATTGGACAGATACGCAGTATTTT.

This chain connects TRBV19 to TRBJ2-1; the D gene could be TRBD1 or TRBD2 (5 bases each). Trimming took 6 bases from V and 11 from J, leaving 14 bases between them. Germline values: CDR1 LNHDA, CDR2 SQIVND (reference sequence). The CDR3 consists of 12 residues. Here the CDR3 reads CASSINRDQQFF. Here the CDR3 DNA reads TGTGCCAGTAGCATAAATCGGGACCAGCAGTTCTTC. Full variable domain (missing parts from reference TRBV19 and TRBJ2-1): DGGITQSPKYLFRKEGQNVTLSCEQNLNHDAMYWYRQDPGQGLRLIYYSQIVNDFQKGDIAEGYSVSREKKESFPLTVTSAQKNPTAFYLCASSINRDQQFFGPGTRLTVL.

For the CDR3, the DNA is TGTGCCAGCAGCTCCCGGGGGGACACAGATACGCAGTATTTT. The encoded protein is CASSSRGDTDTQYF. This chain connects TRBV5-4 to TRBJ2-3; 7 bases are a match to TRBD2. This CDR3 has 14 residues. V trimming: 3 bases; J trimming: 2 bases; junction bases outside the gene matches: 3. Germline CDR1 reads SGHNT; CDR2 reads YYREEE (reference sequence).

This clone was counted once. CDR3 region: CASSERGSPGNEQFF. In DNA, the CDR3 is TGCGCCAGCAGTGAGCGCGGTAGCCCGGGGAATGAGCAGTTCTTC. The chain couples TRBV10-2 to TRBJ2-1; TRBD2 is a possible D gene (5 bases). Germline V lookup: CDR1 WSHSY, CDR2 SAAADI. Trimming took 2 bases from V and 7 from J, leaving 15 bases between them. The CDR3 has 15 amino acids.

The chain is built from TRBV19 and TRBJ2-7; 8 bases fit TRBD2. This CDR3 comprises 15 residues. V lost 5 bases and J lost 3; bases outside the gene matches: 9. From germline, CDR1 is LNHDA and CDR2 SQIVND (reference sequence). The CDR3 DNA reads TGTGCCAGTAGTGTCCTGGGTAGCGGGAACTACGAGCAGTACTTC. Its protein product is CASSVLGSGNYEQYF.

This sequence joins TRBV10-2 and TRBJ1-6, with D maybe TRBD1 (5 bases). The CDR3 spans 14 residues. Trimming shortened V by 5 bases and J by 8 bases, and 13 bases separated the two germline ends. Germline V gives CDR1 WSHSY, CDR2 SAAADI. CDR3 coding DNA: TGCGCCAGCAGTCGGGCAGGGCGAGATTCACCCCTCCACTTT. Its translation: CASSRAGRDSPLHF.

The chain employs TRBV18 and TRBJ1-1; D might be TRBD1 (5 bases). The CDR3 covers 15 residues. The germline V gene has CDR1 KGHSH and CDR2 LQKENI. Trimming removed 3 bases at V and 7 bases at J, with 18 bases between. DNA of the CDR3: TGTGCCAGCTCACCTTTCACCGGGGCGGCAGGTGAAGCTTTCTTT. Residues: CASSPFTGAAGEAFF.

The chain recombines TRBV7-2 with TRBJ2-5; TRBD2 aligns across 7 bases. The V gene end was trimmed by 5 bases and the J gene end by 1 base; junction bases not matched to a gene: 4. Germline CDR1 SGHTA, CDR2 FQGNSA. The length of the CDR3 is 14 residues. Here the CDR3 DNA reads TGTGCCAGCAGCATCCGGACTAGCCAAGAGACCCAGTACTTC. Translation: CASSIRTSQETQYF.

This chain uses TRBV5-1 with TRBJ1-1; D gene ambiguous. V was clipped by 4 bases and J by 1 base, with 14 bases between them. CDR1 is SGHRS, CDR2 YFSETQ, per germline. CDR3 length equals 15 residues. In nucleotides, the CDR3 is TGCGCCAGCAGCATATTAAGGTGGTCGAACACTGAAGCTTTCTTT. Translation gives CASSILRWSNTEAFF.

Here the CDR3 DNA reads TGTGCCAGCAGTCCCGTGTGGGGGAGGACTGAAGCTTTCTTT. It codes for CASSPVWGRTEAFF. The chain couples TRBV28 to TRBJ1-1, with a tentative D call TRBD1 (5 bases). CDR3 size: 14 residues. The germline V gene encodes CDR1 MDHEN and CDR2 SYDVKM. V shed 5 bases and J shed 5 bases, with 15 bases lying between them.

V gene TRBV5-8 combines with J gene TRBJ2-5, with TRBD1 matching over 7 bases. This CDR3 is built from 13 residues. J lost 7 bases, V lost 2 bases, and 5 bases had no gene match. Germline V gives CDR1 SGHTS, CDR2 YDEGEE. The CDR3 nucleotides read TGTGCCAGCAGCTTACAGGGGTTTAGGACCCAGTACTTC. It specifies CASSLQGFRTQYF.

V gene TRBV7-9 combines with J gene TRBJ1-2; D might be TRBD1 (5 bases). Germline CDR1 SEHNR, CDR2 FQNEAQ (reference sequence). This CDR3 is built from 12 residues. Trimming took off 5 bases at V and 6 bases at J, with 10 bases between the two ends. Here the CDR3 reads CASSPTGDGYTF. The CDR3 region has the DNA TGTGCCAGCAGCCCGACGGGGGATGGCTACACCTTC.

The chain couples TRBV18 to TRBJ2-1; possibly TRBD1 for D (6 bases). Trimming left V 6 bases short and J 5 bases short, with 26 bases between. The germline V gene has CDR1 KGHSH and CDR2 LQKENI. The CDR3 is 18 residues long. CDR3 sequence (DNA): TGTGCCAGCTCCGCACCCTTGGGGGCAGGGGAACTCCACAATGAGCAGTTCTTC. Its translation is CASSAPLGAGELHNEQFF.

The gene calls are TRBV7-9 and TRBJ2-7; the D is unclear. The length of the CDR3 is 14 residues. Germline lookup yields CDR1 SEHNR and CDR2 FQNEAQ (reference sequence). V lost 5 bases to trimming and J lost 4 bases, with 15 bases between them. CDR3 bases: TGTGCCAGCAGCCCGGCTGTGGGGTCTTACGAGCAGTACTTC. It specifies CASSPAVGSYEQYF. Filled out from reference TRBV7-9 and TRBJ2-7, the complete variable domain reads DTGVSQNPRHKITKRGQNVTFRCDPISEHNRLYWYRQTLGQGPEFLTYFQNEAQLEKSRLLSDRFSAERPKGSFSTLEIQRTEQGDSAMYLCASSPAVGSYEQYFGPGTRLTVT.

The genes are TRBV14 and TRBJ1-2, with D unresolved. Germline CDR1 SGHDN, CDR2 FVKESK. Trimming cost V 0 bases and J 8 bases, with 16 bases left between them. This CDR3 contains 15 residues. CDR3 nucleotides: TGTGCCAGCAGCCAAGATTACAGTTCTCATTTGGGCTACACCTTC. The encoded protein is CASSQDYSSHLGYTF.

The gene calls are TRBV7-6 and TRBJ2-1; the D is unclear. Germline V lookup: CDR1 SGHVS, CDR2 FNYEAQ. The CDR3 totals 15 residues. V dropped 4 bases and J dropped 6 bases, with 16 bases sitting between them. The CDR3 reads CASSSRPGSGNEQFF. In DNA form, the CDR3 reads TGTGCCAGCAGCTCTAGGCCGGGTTCAGGCAATGAGCAGTTCTTC.

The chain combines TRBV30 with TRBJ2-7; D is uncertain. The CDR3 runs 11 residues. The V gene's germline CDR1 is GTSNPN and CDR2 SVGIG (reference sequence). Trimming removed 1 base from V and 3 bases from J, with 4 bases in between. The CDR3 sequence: CAWSGDYEQYF. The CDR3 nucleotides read TGTGCCTGGAGTGGGGACTACGAGCAGTACTTC. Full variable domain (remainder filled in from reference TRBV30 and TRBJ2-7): SQTIHQWPATLVQPVGSPLSLECTVEGTSNPNLYWYRQAAGRGLQLLFYSVGIGQISSEVPQNLSASRPQDRQFILSSKKLLLSDSGFYLCAWSGDYEQYFGPGTRLTVT.

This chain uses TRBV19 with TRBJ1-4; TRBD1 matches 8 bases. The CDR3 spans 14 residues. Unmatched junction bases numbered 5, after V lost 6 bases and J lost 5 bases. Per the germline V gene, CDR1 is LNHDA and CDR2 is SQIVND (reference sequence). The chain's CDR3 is CASRRRQGNEKLFF. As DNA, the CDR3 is TGTGCCAGTAGGCGGAGACAGGGGAATGAAAAACTGTTTTTT.

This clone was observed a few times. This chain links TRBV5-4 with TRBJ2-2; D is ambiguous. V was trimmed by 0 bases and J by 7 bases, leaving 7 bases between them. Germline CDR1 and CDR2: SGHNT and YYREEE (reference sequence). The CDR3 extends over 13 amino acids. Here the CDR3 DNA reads TGTGCCAGCAGCTTGGCGTTGCTCGGGGAGCTGTTTTTT. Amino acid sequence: CASSLALLGELFF.